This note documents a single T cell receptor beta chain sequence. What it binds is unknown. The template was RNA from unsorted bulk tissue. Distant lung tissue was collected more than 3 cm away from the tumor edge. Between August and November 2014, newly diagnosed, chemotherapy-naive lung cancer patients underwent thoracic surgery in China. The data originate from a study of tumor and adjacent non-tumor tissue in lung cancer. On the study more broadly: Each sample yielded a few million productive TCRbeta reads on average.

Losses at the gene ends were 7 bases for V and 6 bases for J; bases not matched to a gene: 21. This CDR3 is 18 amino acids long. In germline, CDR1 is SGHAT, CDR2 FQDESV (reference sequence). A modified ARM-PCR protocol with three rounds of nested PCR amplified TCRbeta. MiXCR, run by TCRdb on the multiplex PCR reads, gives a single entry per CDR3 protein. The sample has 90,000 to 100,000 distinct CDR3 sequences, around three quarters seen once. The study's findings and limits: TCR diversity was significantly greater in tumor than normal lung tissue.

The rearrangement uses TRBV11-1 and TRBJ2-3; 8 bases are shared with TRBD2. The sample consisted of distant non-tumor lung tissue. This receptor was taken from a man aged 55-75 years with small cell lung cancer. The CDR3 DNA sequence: TGTGCCAGCAATTCCGGACTATCGGGAGGGCCGGTGGCGGATACGCAGTATTTT. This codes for CASNSGLSGGPVADTQYF.